This T cell receptor beta chain was captured in a study of shared clonotypes between healthy human individuals. Naive CD8 cells comprised CD45RO-negative, CCR7-positively selected cells, excluding terminally differentiated effector memory CD45RA+ cells. The trim removed 5 bases at V and 4 bases at J, leaving 3 bases unmatched. The CDR3 sequence is 13 residues long. The V gene's germline CDR1 is MNHNS and CDR2 SASEGT. The method was immunoSEQ multiplex PCR; TCRdb's version includes in-frame clones alone and lacks a portion of them. The sample yields roughly 770,000 clones, approximately 97% seen once.

The TCR was taken from a young man in good health. The chain has TRBV6-1 and TRBJ2-7; 9 bases fit TRBD1. Sequenced sample: naive CD8+ T cells sorted from blood. As DNA, the CDR3 is TGTGCCAGCAGTCACAGGGGGCAGTACGAGCAGTACTTC. This encodes CASSHRGQYEQYF.